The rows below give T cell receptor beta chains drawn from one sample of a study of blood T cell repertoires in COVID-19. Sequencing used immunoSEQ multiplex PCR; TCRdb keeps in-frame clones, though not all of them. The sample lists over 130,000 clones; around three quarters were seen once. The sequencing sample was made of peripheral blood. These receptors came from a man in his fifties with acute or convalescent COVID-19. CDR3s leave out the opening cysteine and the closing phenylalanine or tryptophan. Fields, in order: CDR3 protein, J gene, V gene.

CDR3: ASSLRSGGIGELF
J: TRBJ2-2
V: TRBV7-9

CDR3: ASSSRQGVRTDTQY
J: TRBJ2-3
V: TRBV13

CDR3: ASNTGQGGF
J: TRBJ1-2
V: TRBV12-3/TRBV12-4

CDR3: ASSLESGSETQY
J: TRBJ2-5
V: TRBV5-1

CDR3: ASSEEERGPRWLPGPQY
J: TRBJ2-5
V: TRBV10-1

CDR3: ASSSPGLAGRGETQY
J: TRBJ2-5
V: TRBV5-1

CDR3: ASSSAGQVYSGNTIY
J: TRBJ1-3
V: TRBV28

CDR3: ATSDSSGENAYNEQF
J: TRBJ2-1
V: TRBV24-1

CDR3: ASSQDQGTNTEAF
J: TRBJ1-1
V: TRBV14

CDR3: ASSRTDTNTGELF
J: TRBJ2-2
V: TRBV10-2

CDR3: ASSWGPRNEQF
J: TRBJ2-1
V: TRBV6-5

CDR3: ATRPGRSGNTIY
J: TRBJ1-3
V: TRBV15

CDR3: SVEDRGDEQF
J: TRBJ2-1
V: TRBV29-1

CDR3: ASNLRGGYSPLH
J: TRBJ1-6
V: TRBV6-5

CDR3: ASSFGEGEQY
J: TRBJ2-7
V: TRBV7-2

CDR3: ASRTSGGDEQF
J: TRBJ2-1
V: TRBV7-9

CDR3: ASSSTGSYNSPLH
J: TRBJ1-6
V: TRBV13

CDR3: ASSPLAGLGETQY
J: TRBJ2-5
V: TRBV5-6

CDR3: ASSINQLGTANQPQH
J: TRBJ1-5
V: TRBV19

CDR3: ASSFRGTNTEAF
J: TRBJ1-1
V: TRBV11-2

CDR3: ASSPRGINNSPLH
J: TRBJ1-6
V: TRBV7-2

CDR3: ASSFSTGGETGYT
J: TRBJ1-2
V: TRBV19

CDR3: AISVQANYGYT
J: TRBJ1-2
V: TRBV10-3